The 25 T cell receptor beta chains presented below share a single source sample, sequenced in a study of T cell repertoires and HLA-DP antigens. The antigens these receptors bind are not known. Sequenced by immunoSEQ multiplex PCR; TCRdb stores in-frame clones only, minus some. The sample has about 120,000 clones; nearly 95% are singletons. Sequenced sample: CD4+ T cells from PBMCs. These receptors came from a woman between 18 and 30 years old in good health and CMV-seronegative.

J is TRBJ2-2 and V is TRBV7-2; a possible D gene is TRBD1 (5 bases). The CDR3 is 15 amino acids. Deletions cut 5 bases from V and 0 bases from J, with 10 bases between. Germline assignment: CDR1 SGHTA and CDR2 FQGNSA. This CDR3 is CASSLRQSNTGELFF. The DNA of the CDR3 is TGTGCCAGCAGCCTTAGACAGTCGAACACCGGGGAGCTGTTTTTT.

This chain joins TRBV11-2 and TRBJ2-3; D possibly corresponds to TRBD1 (5 bases). The CDR3 runs 14 residues. V was clipped by 0 bases and J by 3 bases, with 7 bases between them. Germline lookup yields CDR1 SGHAT and CDR2 FQNNGV. CDR3 DNA: TGTGCCAGCAGCTTAGACAGGGCGACAGATACGCAGTATTTT. Encoded protein: CASSLDRATDTQYF.

For the CDR3, the DNA is TGTGCCAGCAGCCTGACAGGGTTGGACTATGGCTACACCTTC. Protein sequence: CASSLTGLDYGYTF. V and J are TRBV7-9 and TRBJ1-2, with 7 bases matching TRBD1. The CDR3 loop spans 14 amino acids. V dropped 5 bases and J dropped 3; count of bases not matched to a gene: 6. Germline-derived CDR1 and CDR2 are SEHNR and FQNEAQ (reference sequence). Full variable domain (outside the CDR3, taken from reference TRBV7-9 and TRBJ1-2): DTGVSQNPRHKITKRGQNVTFRCDPISEHNRLYWYRQTLGQGPEFLTYFQNEAQLEKSRLLSDRFSAERPKGSFSTLEIQRTEQGDSAMYLCASSLTGLDYGYTFGSGTRLTVV.

This clone was seen many times. The chain is built from TRBV30 and TRBJ1-5, with D perhaps matching TRBD1 (6 bases). V was shortened by 3 bases and J by 6 bases, with 15 bases between the two germline ends. This CDR3 is 14 amino acids long. The germline CDR1 and CDR2 sequences are GTSNPN and SVGIG (reference sequence). The CDR3 DNA sequence: TGTGCCTGGAGGGTAGGGGGGCTTGGTCAGCCCCAGCATTTT. It specifies CAWRVGGLGQPQHF.

The genes are TRBV5-5 and TRBJ2-1, with 13 bases that match TRBD2. The ends lost 1 base at V and 1 base at J; junction bases unmatched: 2. Per germline, CDR1 SGHKS and CDR2 YYEKEE (reference sequence). The CDR3 is 17 amino acids. The CDR3 protein is CASSLRLAGGSYNEQFF. CDR3 DNA: TGTGCCAGCAGCTTGAGACTAGCGGGAGGTTCCTACAATGAGCAGTTCTTC.

The V and J genes are TRBV18 and TRBJ2-3; 14 bases map to TRBD2. The CDR3 totals 17 residues. The V and J ends lost 3 bases and 1 base, in that order; junction bases with no gene match: 3. Germline CDR1 is KGHSH and CDR2 is LQKENI. CDR3 coding DNA: TGTGCCAGCTCACCGACTAGCGGGGGGGCTGGCACAGATACGCAGTATTTT. Its protein is CASSPTSGGAGTDTQYF.

This clone was seen once. This rearrangement joins TRBV6-5 to TRBJ1-5, with TRBD1 identical over 10 bases. Trimming took 2 bases from V and 9 from J; bases not matched to a gene: 7. Germline CDR1 is MNHEY and CDR2 is SVGAGI. This CDR3 spans 15 amino acids. The CDR3 sequence is CASSYGGTGVGPQHF. CDR3 bases: TGTGCCAGCAGTTACGGGGGGACAGGGGTTGGGCCCCAGCATTTT.

The CDR3 DNA follows: TGTGCCAGCAGCTTAGGGCTTAGCCCCAATGAGCAGTTCTTC. Protein: CASSLGLSPNEQFF. The chain links TRBV7-9 to TRBJ2-1, with D uncertain. This CDR3 is 14 amino acids long. Trimming took 1 base from V and 6 from J, leaving 10 bases between them. The germline gives CDR1 SEHNR, CDR2 FQNEAQ (reference sequence).

The chain is built from TRBV18 and TRBJ2-6; 9 positions agree with TRBD1. The CDR3 sequence is 18 residues long. The germline V gene has CDR1 KGHSH and CDR2 LQKENI. V shed 5 bases and J 0 bases; nucleotides not matched to a gene: 8. The CDR3 DNA reads as TGTGCCAGCTCAGCTAACAGGGGGCTGAGCTCTGGGGCCAACGTCCTGACTTTC. Protein sequence: CASSANRGLSSGANVLTF.

J is TRBJ2-5 and V is TRBV6-1; the match to TRBD2 covers 11 bases. The CDR3 contains 15 residues. J lost 4 bases, V lost 4 bases, and 5 bases had no gene match. Germline assignment: CDR1 MNHNS and CDR2 SASEGT. In nucleotides, the CDR3 is TGTGCCAGCAGTGTGGTAGCGGGAGGGAGAGAGACCCAGTACTTC. This translates into CASSVVAGGRETQYF.

V gene TRBV6-4 combines with J gene TRBJ2-2; 10 bases align to TRBD2. The CDR3 runs 14 residues. Germline loops: CDR1 MRHNA, CDR2 SNTAGT. V was clipped by 9 bases and J by 3 bases; unmatched bases: 4. The chain's CDR3 is CASRSGGDTGELFF. The CDR3 coding sequence is TGTGCCAGTCGCAGCGGGGGGGACACCGGGGAGCTGTTTTTT.

This clone was seen only once. This rearrangement joins TRBV6-5 to TRBJ2-2; D is perhaps TRBD1 (6 bases). Trimming cost V 0 bases and J 5 bases, with 13 bases left between them. Germline CDR1 is MNHEY and CDR2 is SVGAGI. The CDR3 is made up of 16 amino acids. CDR3 DNA sequence: TGTGCCAGCAGTTACTCGGGACACCCCCGAACCGGGGAGCTGTTTTTT. Amino acids: CASSYSGHPRTGELFF.

In DNA form, the CDR3 reads TGTGCCAGCGGGACAGTCAATGAGCAGTTCTTC. This codes for CASGTVNEQFF. The chain employs TRBV21-1 and TRBJ2-1; the D segment call TRBD1 is taken from the table without a DNA check. TRBV21-1 is termed a pseudogene. There are 11 residues in the CDR3.

The J gene is TRBJ1-5, the V gene TRBV27; D gene unclear. The CDR3 runs to 15 residues. Trimming pared 7 bases from V and 3 bases from J, leaving 16 bases between. Germline assignment: CDR1 MNHEY and CDR2 SMNVEV (reference sequence). DNA of the CDR3: TGTGCCAGCACAACCGGGCCAAGGGACAATCAGCCCCAGCATTTT. Translating gives CASTTGPRDNQPQHF.

For this clone: The same CDR3 can be traced to other DNA sequences in this sample. The rearrangement uses TRBV18 and TRBJ1-2, with D perhaps matching TRBD1 (6 bases). Germline CDR1 KGHSH, CDR2 LQKENI. The CDR3 is 13 amino acids. V gave up 6 bases and J gave up 1 base, with 9 bases separating them. CDR3 protein: CASSPDSNYGYTF. CDR3 DNA: TGTGCCAGCTCCCCGGACAGTAACTATGGCTACACCTTC.

This clone appeared once. The chain links TRBV30 to TRBJ1-4, with a weak D call TRBD1 (5 bases). Germline CDR1 GTSNPN, CDR2 SVGIG (reference sequence). The germline V and J ends were trimmed by 3 bases and 2 bases, with 13 bases remaining between them. The CDR3 loop spans 15 amino acids. The DNA of the CDR3 is TGTGCCTGGAGCTCATTCGGGGGGACTAATGAAAAACTGTTTTTT. Protein product: CAWSSFGGTNEKLFF. Full variable domain (missing parts from reference TRBV30 and TRBJ1-4): SQTIHQWPATLVQPVGSPLSLECTVEGTSNPNLYWYRQAAGRGLQLLFYSVGIGQISSEVPQNLSASRPQDRQFILSSKKLLLSDSGFYLCAWSSFGGTNEKLFFGSGTQLSVL.

As regards this clone: An end of the junction does not agree with germline; a read error may underlie this. Written as DNA, the CDR3 is TGTGCTAGCAGCCCTCTGTTAGGTGAAAAACTGTTTTTT. This gives the protein CASSPLLGEKLFF. V usage is TRBV7-7 and J usage is TRBJ1-4; D uncertain. The CDR3 runs to 13 residues. Looked up from germline, CDR1 is SSHAT and CDR2 is FNYEAQ (reference sequence).

The gene calls are TRBV4-1 and TRBJ1-3; 7 bases are shared with TRBD1. The CDR3 sequence is 17 residues long. Germline values: CDR1 MGHRA, CDR2 YSYEKL. The trim removed 4 bases at V and 0 bases at J, leaving 9 bases unmatched. CDR3 protein: CASSPVTRGSSGNTIYF. CDR3 bases: TGCGCCAGCAGCCCCGTTACCAGGGGGAGCTCTGGAAACACCATATATTTT.

The chain joins TRBV28 to TRBJ1-2; TRBD1 is a possible D gene (5 bases). CDR1 is MDHEN, CDR2 SYDVKM, per germline. V lost 4 bases to trimming and J lost 2 bases, with 8 bases between them. This CDR3 is built from 13 residues. CDR3 in DNA: TGTGCCAGCAGTTCGACAGCCAACTATGGCTACACCTTC. It yields the protein CASSSTANYGYTF.

The chain recombines TRBV28 with TRBJ2-3; 8 nucleotides align to TRBD1. V trimming: 6 bases; J trimming: 5 bases; junction bases outside the gene matches: 4. The length of the CDR3 is 13 residues. The germline CDR1 and CDR2 sequences are MDHEN and SYDVKM. CDR3 protein: CASRTRGQDTQYF. CDR3 bases: TGTGCCAGCAGAACCAGGGGGCAAGATACGCAGTATTTT.

DNA for the CDR3: TGTGCCAGCAGTTTCCTCCTGGGCACTGAAGCTTTCTTT. It yields the protein CASSFLLGTEAFF. V usage is TRBV6-5 and J usage is TRBJ1-1; D not certain. Germline assignment: CDR1 MNHEY and CDR2 SVGAGI. With 4 bases removed from V and 4 bases from J, the gap between germline ends came to 10 bases. This CDR3 spans 13 amino acids.

The J gene is TRBJ2-3, the V gene TRBV11-1; 11 nucleotides agree with TRBD2. From germline, CDR1 is SGHAT and CDR2 FQDESV (reference sequence). J was trimmed by 0 bases and V by 5 bases; bases with no gene match: 7. This CDR3 comprises 17 residues. For the CDR3, the DNA is TGTGCCAGCAGCCCTGGACTAGCGGGCTCTAGCACAGATACGCAGTATTTT. Protein product: CASSPGLAGSSTDTQYF.

This sequence joins TRBV6-1 and TRBJ2-1; the match to TRBD2 covers 7 bases. J lost 3 bases, V lost 4 bases, and 3 bases had no gene match. CDR1 MNHNS and CDR2 SASEGT come from the germline V gene. This CDR3 has 14 amino acids. This CDR3 reads CASSVRDYYNEQFF. In DNA form, the CDR3 reads TGTGCCAGCAGTGTCCGGGACTACTACAATGAGCAGTTCTTC.

The gene calls are TRBV5-6 and TRBJ2-5; D is possibly TRBD2 (6 bases). Trimming left V 0 bases short and J 0 bases short, with 12 bases between. Germline V CDR1 and CDR2: SGHDT, YYEEEE. The CDR3 is 16 amino acids. The CDR3 bases are TGTGCCAGCAGCTTGGTTTTGCGGGGTAACCAAGAGACCCAGTACTTC. It encodes CASSLVLRGNQETQYF.

This chain connects TRBV5-1 to TRBJ2-2; D might be TRBD1 (6 bases). Germline CDR1 reads SGHRS; CDR2 reads YFSETQ. This CDR3 has 17 amino acids. Trimming stripped 3 bases from V and 2 bases from J, with 17 bases between. The CDR3 bases are TGCGCCAGCAGCTCCTTTTCCGGGACAAAAAACACCGGGGAGCTGTTTTTT. Residues: CASSSFSGTKNTGELFF.